The 27 T cell receptor beta chains in this list originate from one sample, sequenced in a study of blood T cell repertoires in COVID-19. TCRdb's copy holds only in-frame clones and misses some; the assay was immunoSEQ multiplex PCR. The top ten clones hold 14% of a sample with around 79,000 clones, 80% to 90% of them seen once. Sequencing was done on a sample of peripheral blood. Every receptor here comes from an older man with active or convalescent COVID-19.

This chain connects TRBV19 to TRBJ2-2; 7 bases are shared with TRBD1. The CDR3 totals 14 residues. CDR1 and CDR2 from the germline V gene are LNHDA and SQIVND (reference sequence). The junction had 7 bases not matched to a gene; V was cut back by 7 bases and J by 5 bases. In nucleotides, the CDR3 is TGTGCCAGTAAGGGGGCTTCGGGGACCGGGGAGCTGTTTTTT. Protein product: CASKGASGTGELFF. Full variable domain (remainder filled in from reference TRBV19 and TRBJ2-2): DGGITQSPKYLFRKEGQNVTLSCEQNLNHDAMYWYRQDPGQGLRLIYYSQIVNDFQKGDIAEGYSVSREKKESFPLTVTSAQKNPTAFYLCASKGASGTGELFFGEGSRLTVL.

The chain joins TRBV7-2 to TRBJ1-1; 7 bases fit TRBD1. V dropped 4 bases and J dropped 6; count of bases not matched to a gene: 11. The germline CDR1 and CDR2 sequences are SGHTA and FQGNSA. The CDR3 consists of 15 residues. CDR3 amino acids: CASSSATGRLAEAFF. CDR3 DNA sequence: TGTGCCAGCAGCTCCGCGACAGGGCGTTTGGCTGAAGCTTTCTTT.

The chain combines TRBV7-9 with TRBJ2-5; possibly TRBD2 for D (5 bases). V was shortened by 2 bases and J by 5 bases, with 9 bases between the two germline ends. There are 13 residues in the CDR3. Germline lookup yields CDR1 SEHNR and CDR2 FQNEAQ (reference sequence). The CDR3 nucleotides read TGTGCCAGCAGCTTAAGTACTAGGGAGACCCAGTACTTC. Its translation: CASSLSTRETQYF.

The chain joins TRBV6-5 to TRBJ1-5, with TRBD1 matching over 8 bases. This CDR3 comprises 13 residues. Germline V lookup: CDR1 MNHEY, CDR2 SVGAGI. V dropped 6 bases and J dropped 2; count of bases not matched to a gene: 0. The CDR3 reads CASRGQGNQPQHF. DNA of the CDR3: TGTGCCAGCAGGGGACAGGGCAATCAGCCCCAGCATTTT.

The rearrangement links TRBV5-1 to TRBJ1-4; TRBD1 matches at 10 bases. Germline CDR1 SGHRS, CDR2 YFSETQ. Trimming at V came to 0 bases and at J to 7 bases, leaving 12 bases not matched to a gene. The CDR3 consists of 18 residues. CDR3 protein: CASSLASGTGVRSEKLFF. The CDR3 region has the DNA TGCGCCAGCAGCTTGGCCTCTGGGACAGGGGTTAGGAGTGAAAAACTGTTTTTT.

The rearrangement uses TRBV7-9 and TRBJ1-5, with 10 bases matching TRBD1. Germline V lookup: CDR1 SEHNR, CDR2 FQNEAQ (reference sequence). The V gene end was trimmed by 5 bases and the J gene end by 0 bases; junction bases not matched to a gene: 4. The CDR3 spans 16 residues. Here the CDR3 reads CASSAGTGDSNQPQHF. Written as DNA, the CDR3 is TGTGCCAGCAGCGCCGGGACAGGGGATAGCAATCAGCCCCAGCATTTT.

V usage is TRBV7-2 and J usage is TRBJ2-1; maybe TRBD2 (6 bases). The V gene lost 10 bases and the J gene lost 3 bases, with 16 bases spanning the gap. Germline lookup yields CDR1 SGHTA and CDR2 FQGNSA. This CDR3 region has 14 residues. Here the CDR3 DNA reads TGTGCCATCCTCCGGGAGTACGTCTACAATGAGCAGTTCTTC. Encoded protein: CAILREYVYNEQFF.

This clone was seen just once. V gene TRBV4-2 combines with J gene TRBJ1-5; D perhaps matches TRBD1 (6 bases). CDR1 LGHNA and CDR2 YNFKEQ come from the germline V gene. The CDR3 has 15 amino acids. V gave up 4 bases and J gave up 1 base, with 11 bases separating them. CDR3 DNA: TGTGCCAGCAGCCCACAGGGCGGAAGCAATCAGCCCCAGCATTTT. Its translation: CASSPQGGSNQPQHF.

The chain has TRBV5-1 and TRBJ2-2; D is ambiguous. Germline V CDR1 and CDR2: SGHRS, YFSETQ. CDR3 length equals 15 residues. V lost 1 base and J lost 0, with 7 bases in between. CDR3 sequence reads: CASSLRVSNTGELFF. DNA of the CDR3: TGCGCCAGCAGCTTGCGCGTATCGAACACCGGGGAGCTGTTTTTT.

V gene TRBV12-3 or TRBV12-4 combines with J gene TRBJ1-6; weak D call: TRBD1 (5 bases). V gave up 2 bases and J gave up 8 bases, with 7 bases separating them. The length of the CDR3 is 13 residues. DNA of the CDR3: TGTGCCAGCAGTTTACAGGGTTATTCACCCCTCCACTTT. Protein product: CASSLQGYSPLHF.

V gene TRBV3-1 (or the pseudogene TRBV3-2) combines with J gene TRBJ1-4, with a weak D call TRBD1 (5 bases). Germline CDR1 is LGHDT and CDR2 is YNNKEL (reference sequence). The V gene lost 2 bases and the J gene lost 8 bases, with 21 bases spanning the gap. The CDR3 has 17 amino acids. CDR3 in amino acids: CASSQQFGALFREKLFF. Written as DNA, the CDR3 is TGTGCCAGCAGCCAACAGTTTGGGGCCCTTTTTAGGGAAAAACTGTTTTTT.

The chain joins TRBV2 to TRBJ1-2, with D perhaps matching TRBD1 (6 bases). V lost 1 base and J 8 bases, leaving 11 bases between the germline ends. Germline CDR1 reads SNHLY; CDR2 reads FYNNEI. This CDR3 region has 13 residues. The CDR3 here is CASSEGQVHGYTF. DNA for the CDR3: TGTGCCAGCAGTGAAGGACAGGTGCACGGCTACACCTTC.

The chain recombines TRBV30 with TRBJ2-1, with TRBD2 identical over 8 bases. CDR1 is GTSNPN, CDR2 SVGIG, per germline (reference sequence). The CDR3 runs to 13 residues. After removal of 7 bases from V and 10 bases from J, the junction contained 12 bases not matched to a gene. The CDR3: CASRGASGREQFF. In nucleotides, the CDR3 is TGTGCCTCTCGGGGGGCTAGCGGGCGGGAGCAGTTCTTC.

The V and J genes are TRBV5-1 and TRBJ1-1; D is unresolved. The V gene lost 0 bases and the J gene lost 5 bases, with 11 bases spanning the gap. Germline V CDR1 and CDR2: SGHRS, YFSETQ. The CDR3 is 14 residues long. The CDR3, as DNA: TGCGCCAGCAGCTTGGAGGCGGCACGGACTGAAGCTTTCTTT. This encodes CASSLEAARTEAFF.

The chain recombines TRBV7-9 with TRBJ1-2; 9 bases agree with TRBD1. Germline V CDR1 and CDR2: SEHNR, FQNEAQ (reference sequence). The CDR3 has 15 residues. Germline trimming cut 5 bases from V and 6 bases from J; bases unmatched to any gene: 10. CDR3 residues: CASSTPGQGRNGYTF. The CDR3 DNA is TGTGCCAGCAGCACCCCGGGACAGGGAAGGAATGGCTACACCTTC.

The chain employs TRBV6-1 and TRBJ2-7, with a possible D match to TRBD2 (5 bases). The V and J ends lost 0 bases and 5 bases respectively, with 14 bases between them. CDR1 is MNHNS, CDR2 SASEGT, per germline. This CDR3 has 15 amino acids. CDR3 in amino acids: CASSEAGVYWDEQYF. The CDR3 DNA reads TGTGCCAGCAGTGAAGCGGGAGTTTATTGGGACGAGCAGTACTTC.

The chain links TRBV1 to TRBJ2-7; the table's D gene call, TRBD1, was not cross checked with the DNA. TRBV1 is reported as a pseudogene. The CDR3 is made up of 16 amino acids. CDR3 DNA: TGCACCAGCAGCCAAGATCCAGCAGGGCTTGTCGACGAGCAGTACTTC. It codes for CTSSQDPAGLVDEQYF.

The rearrangement links TRBV9 to TRBJ2-3; 13 bases line up with TRBD2. The V gene's germline CDR1 is SGDLS and CDR2 YYNGEE. The V segment lost 4 bases and the J segment 2 bases; nucleotides outside the gene matches: 4. The CDR3 contains 16 residues. The CDR3 loop reads CASSQTSGRATDTQYF. Here the CDR3 DNA reads TGTGCCAGCAGCCAAACTAGCGGGAGGGCCACAGATACGCAGTATTTT.

This clone came up a few times. This sequence joins TRBV19 and TRBJ1-1; D unresolved. With 4 bases removed from V and 1 base from J, the gap between germline ends came to 13 bases. The CDR3 contains 15 residues. The germline CDR1 and CDR2 sequences are LNHDA and SQIVND (reference sequence). For the CDR3, the DNA is TGTGCCAGTAGTAACTACAACGTAGGGAACACTGAAGCTTTCTTT. It yields the protein CASSNYNVGNTEAFF.

This rearrangement joins TRBV27 to TRBJ2-7; D gene ambiguous. The CDR3 extends over 12 amino acids. The V end was cut by 5 bases, the J end by 0 bases, with 5 bases between. From germline, CDR1 is MNHEY and CDR2 SMNVEV (reference sequence). CDR3 region: CASSPNSYEQYF. The CDR3 region has the DNA TGTGCCAGCAGTCCTAACTCCTACGAGCAGTACTTC.

The rearrangement joins TRBV7-9 to TRBJ1-2; D is unresolved. CDR1 and CDR2 (germline): SEHNR, FQNEAQ (reference sequence). V was cut by 5 bases and J by 7 bases, with 11 bases left in between. The CDR3 runs to 12 residues. The CDR3 DNA is TGTGCCAGCAGCCGAGGCACGGTTGGCTACACCTTC. Its protein is CASSRGTVGYTF.

The gene calls are TRBV28 and TRBJ1-3; TRBD1 is a possible D gene (5 bases). CDR3 size: 13 residues. In germline, CDR1 is MDHEN, CDR2 SYDVKM. V lost 6 bases to trimming and J lost 1 base, with 7 bases between them. Here the CDR3 reads CASRDNSGNTIYF. The CDR3 nucleotides read TGTGCCAGCAGGGACAATTCTGGAAACACCATATATTTT.

This clone was found a few times. V gene TRBV6-1 combines with J gene TRBJ1-3, with D possibly matching TRBD1 (5 bases). With 3 bases removed from V and 1 base from J, the gap between germline ends came to 10 bases. The CDR3 loop spans 15 amino acids. The germline V gene encodes CDR1 MNHNS and CDR2 SASEGT. DNA of the CDR3: TGTGCCAGCAGTGAGGCAGGGAGGTCTGGAAACACCATATATTTT. It codes for CASSEAGRSGNTIYF.

The chain combines TRBV5-1 with TRBJ2-7, with 10 bases that match TRBD2. This CDR3 contains 14 residues. With 3 bases clipped from V and 2 bases from J, the junction kept 2 bases outside the gene matches. The germline gives CDR1 SGHRS, CDR2 YFSETQ. The DNA of the CDR3 is TGCGCCAGCAGCTCGGGGACTAGCGCCTACGAGCAGTACTTC. Its translation is CASSSGTSAYEQYF.

V gene TRBV12-3 or TRBV12-4 combines with J gene TRBJ1-4; 9 bases agree with TRBD1. The CDR3 contains 12 residues. The V gene end was trimmed by 3 bases and the J gene end by 14 bases; junction bases not matched to a gene: 4. The CDR3 loop is CASSFSTGGLFF. CDR3 bases: TGTGCCAGCAGTTTCTCGACAGGGGGTCTGTTTTTT.

This clone was found once. The gene calls are TRBV5-1 and TRBJ2-7, with D perhaps TRBD2 (5 bases). CDR1 and CDR2 from the germline V gene are SGHRS and YFSETQ. Trimming left V 0 bases short and J 2 bases short, with 6 bases between. The CDR3 has 13 amino acids. The chain's CDR3 is CASSLGGTYEQYF. The CDR3 bases are TGCGCCAGCAGCTTGGGAGGGACCTACGAGCAGTACTTC.

The chain employs TRBV5-1 and TRBJ2-4, with a possible D match to TRBD2 (6 bases). This CDR3 is built from 13 residues. The germline V gene has CDR1 SGHRS and CDR2 YFSETQ. Trimming stripped 0 bases from V and 8 bases from J, with 9 bases between. CDR3 protein: CASSLGTGDIQYF. CDR3 coding DNA: TGCGCCAGCAGCTTGGGGACGGGAGACATTCAGTACTTC. Based on the CDR3 plus reference TRBV5-1 and TRBJ2-4, the full variable domain is KAGVTQTPRYLIKTRGQQVTLSCSPISGHRSVSWYQQTPGQGLQFLFEYFSETQRNKGNFPGRFSGRQFSNSRSEMNVSTLELGDSALYLCASSLGTGDIQYFGAGTRLSVL.